These T cell receptor beta chains were read from a single sample in a study of cytomegalovirus exposure and HLA in healthy donors. The assay was immunoSEQ multiplex PCR, and TCRdb's table has in-frame clones only and misses some. The sample contains roughly 240,000 clones, approximately 90% of which appear only once. The sequencing input was PBMCs. The receptors come from a young man in good health and CMV-seronegative. Both conserved end residues are part of each CDR3.

J gene | V gene | CDR3 protein
TRBJ2-7 | TRBV5-4 | CASSLRDITYEQYF
TRBJ1-3 | TRBV28 | CASSSALQGRNTIYF
TRBJ2-7 | TRBV29-1 | CSVGTGGYEQYF
TRBJ1-5 | TRBV7-2 | CASSKDRNFQPQHF
TRBJ2-7 | TRBV7-9 | CASSGYPGANEQYF
TRBJ2-7 | TRBV28 | CASSLPDRPYEQYF
TRBJ2-5 | TRBV27 | CASRDLATQETQYF
TRBJ1-2 | TRBV19 | CASSIAVGLYGYTF
TRBJ2-1 | TRBV19 | CASSTSSGGEQFF
TRBJ2-3 | TRBV9 | CASSVDGGTDTQYF
TRBJ2-2 | TRBV6-1 | CASSAGQGNTGELFF
TRBJ2-1 | TRBV2 | CASSEVGNSYNEQFF